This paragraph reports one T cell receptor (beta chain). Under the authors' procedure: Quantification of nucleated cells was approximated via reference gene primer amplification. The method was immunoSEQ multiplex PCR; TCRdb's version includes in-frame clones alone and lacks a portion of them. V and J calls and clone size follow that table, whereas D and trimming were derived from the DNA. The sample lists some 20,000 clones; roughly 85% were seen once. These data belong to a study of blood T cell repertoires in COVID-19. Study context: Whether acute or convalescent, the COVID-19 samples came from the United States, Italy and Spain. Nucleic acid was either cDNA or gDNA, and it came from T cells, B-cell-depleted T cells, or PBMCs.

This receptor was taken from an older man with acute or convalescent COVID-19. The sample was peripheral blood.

The CDR3 here is CASSPGLAGDSYEQYF. As DNA, the CDR3 is TGTGCCAGCAGTCCGGGACTAGCGGGGGACTCCTACGAGCAGTACTTC. The chain carries TRBV2 and TRBJ2-7, with TRBD2 matching 14 bases. J gave up 0 bases and V 5 bases, and 3 bases lay outside the gene matches. CDR1 and CDR2 (germline): SNHLY, FYNNEI. The CDR3 sequence is 16 residues long.